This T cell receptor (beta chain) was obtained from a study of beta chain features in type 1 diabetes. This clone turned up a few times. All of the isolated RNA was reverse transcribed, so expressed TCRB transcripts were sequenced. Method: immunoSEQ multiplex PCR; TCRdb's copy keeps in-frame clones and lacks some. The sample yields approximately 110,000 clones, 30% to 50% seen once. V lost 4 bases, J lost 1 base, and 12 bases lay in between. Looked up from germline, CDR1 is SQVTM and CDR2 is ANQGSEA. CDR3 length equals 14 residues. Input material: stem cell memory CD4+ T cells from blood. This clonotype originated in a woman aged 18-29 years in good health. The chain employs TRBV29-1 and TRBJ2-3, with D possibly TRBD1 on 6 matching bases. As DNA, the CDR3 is TGCAGCGTTGTGGGGGCTCCTGGCACAGATACGCAGTATTTT. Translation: CSVVGAPGTDTQYF.